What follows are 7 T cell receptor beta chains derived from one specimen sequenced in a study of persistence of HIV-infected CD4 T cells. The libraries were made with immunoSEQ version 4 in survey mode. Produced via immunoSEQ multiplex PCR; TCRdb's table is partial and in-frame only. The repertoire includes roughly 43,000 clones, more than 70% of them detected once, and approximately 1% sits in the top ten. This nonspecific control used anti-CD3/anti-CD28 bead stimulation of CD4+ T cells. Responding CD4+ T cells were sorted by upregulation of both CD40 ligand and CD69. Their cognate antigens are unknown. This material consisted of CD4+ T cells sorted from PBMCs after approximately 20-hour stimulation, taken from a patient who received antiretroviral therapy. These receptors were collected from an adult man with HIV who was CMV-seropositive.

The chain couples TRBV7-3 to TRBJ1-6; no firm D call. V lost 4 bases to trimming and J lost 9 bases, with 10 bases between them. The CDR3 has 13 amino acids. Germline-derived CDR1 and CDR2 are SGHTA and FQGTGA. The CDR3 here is CASSSVKSSPLHF. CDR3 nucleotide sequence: TGTGCCAGCAGCTCAGTGAAGAGTTCACCCCTCCACTTT.

The CDR3 bases are TGCGCCAGCAGCTTGGCCAACACGGGCGACGAGCAGTACTTC. Protein: CASSLANTGDEQYF. V gene TRBV5-1 combines with J gene TRBJ2-7; D ambiguous. This CDR3 has 14 residues. V lost 0 bases to trimming and J lost 5 bases, with 12 bases between them. The germline V gene has CDR1 SGHRS and CDR2 YFSETQ. Complete variable domain (other parts from reference TRBV5-1 and TRBJ2-7): KAGVTQTPRYLIKTRGQQVTLSCSPISGHRSVSWYQQTPGQGLQFLFEYFSETQRNKGNFPGRFSGRQFSNSRSEMNVSTLELGDSALYLCASSLANTGDEQYFGPGTRLTVT.

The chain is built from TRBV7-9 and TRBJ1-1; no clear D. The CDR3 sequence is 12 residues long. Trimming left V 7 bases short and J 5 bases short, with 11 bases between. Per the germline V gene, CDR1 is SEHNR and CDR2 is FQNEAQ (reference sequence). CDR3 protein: CASTSMGTEAFF. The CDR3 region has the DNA TGTGCCAGCACTTCGATGGGAACTGAAGCTTTCTTT.

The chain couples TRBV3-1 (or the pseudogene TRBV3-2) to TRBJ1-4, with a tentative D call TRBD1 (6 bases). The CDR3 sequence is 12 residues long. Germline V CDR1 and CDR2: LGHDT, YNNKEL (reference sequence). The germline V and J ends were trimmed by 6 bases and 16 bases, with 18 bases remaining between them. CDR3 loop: CASSLGAGTTFF. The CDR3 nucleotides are TGTGCCAGCAGTCTGGGGGCAGGGACTACGTTTTTT.

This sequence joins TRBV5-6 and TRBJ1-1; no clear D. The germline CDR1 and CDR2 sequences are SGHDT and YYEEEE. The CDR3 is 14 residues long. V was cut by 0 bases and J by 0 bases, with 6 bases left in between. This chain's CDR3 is CASSLVRLNTEAFF. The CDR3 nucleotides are TGTGCCAGCAGCTTGGTCAGGTTGAACACTGAAGCTTTCTTT.

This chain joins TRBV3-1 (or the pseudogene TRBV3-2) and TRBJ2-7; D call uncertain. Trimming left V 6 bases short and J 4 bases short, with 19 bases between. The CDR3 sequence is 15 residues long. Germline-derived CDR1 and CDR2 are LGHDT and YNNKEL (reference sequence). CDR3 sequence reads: CASSPFSGHRYEQYF. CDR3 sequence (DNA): TGTGCCAGCAGTCCGTTCTCGGGCCACCGGTACGAGCAGTACTTC.

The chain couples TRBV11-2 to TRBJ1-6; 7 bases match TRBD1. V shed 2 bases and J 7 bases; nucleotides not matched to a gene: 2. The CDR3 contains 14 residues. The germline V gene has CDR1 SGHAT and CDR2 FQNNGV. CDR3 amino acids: CASSLQGENSPLHF. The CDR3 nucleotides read TGTGCCAGCAGCTTACAGGGGGAGAATTCACCCCTCCACTTT.